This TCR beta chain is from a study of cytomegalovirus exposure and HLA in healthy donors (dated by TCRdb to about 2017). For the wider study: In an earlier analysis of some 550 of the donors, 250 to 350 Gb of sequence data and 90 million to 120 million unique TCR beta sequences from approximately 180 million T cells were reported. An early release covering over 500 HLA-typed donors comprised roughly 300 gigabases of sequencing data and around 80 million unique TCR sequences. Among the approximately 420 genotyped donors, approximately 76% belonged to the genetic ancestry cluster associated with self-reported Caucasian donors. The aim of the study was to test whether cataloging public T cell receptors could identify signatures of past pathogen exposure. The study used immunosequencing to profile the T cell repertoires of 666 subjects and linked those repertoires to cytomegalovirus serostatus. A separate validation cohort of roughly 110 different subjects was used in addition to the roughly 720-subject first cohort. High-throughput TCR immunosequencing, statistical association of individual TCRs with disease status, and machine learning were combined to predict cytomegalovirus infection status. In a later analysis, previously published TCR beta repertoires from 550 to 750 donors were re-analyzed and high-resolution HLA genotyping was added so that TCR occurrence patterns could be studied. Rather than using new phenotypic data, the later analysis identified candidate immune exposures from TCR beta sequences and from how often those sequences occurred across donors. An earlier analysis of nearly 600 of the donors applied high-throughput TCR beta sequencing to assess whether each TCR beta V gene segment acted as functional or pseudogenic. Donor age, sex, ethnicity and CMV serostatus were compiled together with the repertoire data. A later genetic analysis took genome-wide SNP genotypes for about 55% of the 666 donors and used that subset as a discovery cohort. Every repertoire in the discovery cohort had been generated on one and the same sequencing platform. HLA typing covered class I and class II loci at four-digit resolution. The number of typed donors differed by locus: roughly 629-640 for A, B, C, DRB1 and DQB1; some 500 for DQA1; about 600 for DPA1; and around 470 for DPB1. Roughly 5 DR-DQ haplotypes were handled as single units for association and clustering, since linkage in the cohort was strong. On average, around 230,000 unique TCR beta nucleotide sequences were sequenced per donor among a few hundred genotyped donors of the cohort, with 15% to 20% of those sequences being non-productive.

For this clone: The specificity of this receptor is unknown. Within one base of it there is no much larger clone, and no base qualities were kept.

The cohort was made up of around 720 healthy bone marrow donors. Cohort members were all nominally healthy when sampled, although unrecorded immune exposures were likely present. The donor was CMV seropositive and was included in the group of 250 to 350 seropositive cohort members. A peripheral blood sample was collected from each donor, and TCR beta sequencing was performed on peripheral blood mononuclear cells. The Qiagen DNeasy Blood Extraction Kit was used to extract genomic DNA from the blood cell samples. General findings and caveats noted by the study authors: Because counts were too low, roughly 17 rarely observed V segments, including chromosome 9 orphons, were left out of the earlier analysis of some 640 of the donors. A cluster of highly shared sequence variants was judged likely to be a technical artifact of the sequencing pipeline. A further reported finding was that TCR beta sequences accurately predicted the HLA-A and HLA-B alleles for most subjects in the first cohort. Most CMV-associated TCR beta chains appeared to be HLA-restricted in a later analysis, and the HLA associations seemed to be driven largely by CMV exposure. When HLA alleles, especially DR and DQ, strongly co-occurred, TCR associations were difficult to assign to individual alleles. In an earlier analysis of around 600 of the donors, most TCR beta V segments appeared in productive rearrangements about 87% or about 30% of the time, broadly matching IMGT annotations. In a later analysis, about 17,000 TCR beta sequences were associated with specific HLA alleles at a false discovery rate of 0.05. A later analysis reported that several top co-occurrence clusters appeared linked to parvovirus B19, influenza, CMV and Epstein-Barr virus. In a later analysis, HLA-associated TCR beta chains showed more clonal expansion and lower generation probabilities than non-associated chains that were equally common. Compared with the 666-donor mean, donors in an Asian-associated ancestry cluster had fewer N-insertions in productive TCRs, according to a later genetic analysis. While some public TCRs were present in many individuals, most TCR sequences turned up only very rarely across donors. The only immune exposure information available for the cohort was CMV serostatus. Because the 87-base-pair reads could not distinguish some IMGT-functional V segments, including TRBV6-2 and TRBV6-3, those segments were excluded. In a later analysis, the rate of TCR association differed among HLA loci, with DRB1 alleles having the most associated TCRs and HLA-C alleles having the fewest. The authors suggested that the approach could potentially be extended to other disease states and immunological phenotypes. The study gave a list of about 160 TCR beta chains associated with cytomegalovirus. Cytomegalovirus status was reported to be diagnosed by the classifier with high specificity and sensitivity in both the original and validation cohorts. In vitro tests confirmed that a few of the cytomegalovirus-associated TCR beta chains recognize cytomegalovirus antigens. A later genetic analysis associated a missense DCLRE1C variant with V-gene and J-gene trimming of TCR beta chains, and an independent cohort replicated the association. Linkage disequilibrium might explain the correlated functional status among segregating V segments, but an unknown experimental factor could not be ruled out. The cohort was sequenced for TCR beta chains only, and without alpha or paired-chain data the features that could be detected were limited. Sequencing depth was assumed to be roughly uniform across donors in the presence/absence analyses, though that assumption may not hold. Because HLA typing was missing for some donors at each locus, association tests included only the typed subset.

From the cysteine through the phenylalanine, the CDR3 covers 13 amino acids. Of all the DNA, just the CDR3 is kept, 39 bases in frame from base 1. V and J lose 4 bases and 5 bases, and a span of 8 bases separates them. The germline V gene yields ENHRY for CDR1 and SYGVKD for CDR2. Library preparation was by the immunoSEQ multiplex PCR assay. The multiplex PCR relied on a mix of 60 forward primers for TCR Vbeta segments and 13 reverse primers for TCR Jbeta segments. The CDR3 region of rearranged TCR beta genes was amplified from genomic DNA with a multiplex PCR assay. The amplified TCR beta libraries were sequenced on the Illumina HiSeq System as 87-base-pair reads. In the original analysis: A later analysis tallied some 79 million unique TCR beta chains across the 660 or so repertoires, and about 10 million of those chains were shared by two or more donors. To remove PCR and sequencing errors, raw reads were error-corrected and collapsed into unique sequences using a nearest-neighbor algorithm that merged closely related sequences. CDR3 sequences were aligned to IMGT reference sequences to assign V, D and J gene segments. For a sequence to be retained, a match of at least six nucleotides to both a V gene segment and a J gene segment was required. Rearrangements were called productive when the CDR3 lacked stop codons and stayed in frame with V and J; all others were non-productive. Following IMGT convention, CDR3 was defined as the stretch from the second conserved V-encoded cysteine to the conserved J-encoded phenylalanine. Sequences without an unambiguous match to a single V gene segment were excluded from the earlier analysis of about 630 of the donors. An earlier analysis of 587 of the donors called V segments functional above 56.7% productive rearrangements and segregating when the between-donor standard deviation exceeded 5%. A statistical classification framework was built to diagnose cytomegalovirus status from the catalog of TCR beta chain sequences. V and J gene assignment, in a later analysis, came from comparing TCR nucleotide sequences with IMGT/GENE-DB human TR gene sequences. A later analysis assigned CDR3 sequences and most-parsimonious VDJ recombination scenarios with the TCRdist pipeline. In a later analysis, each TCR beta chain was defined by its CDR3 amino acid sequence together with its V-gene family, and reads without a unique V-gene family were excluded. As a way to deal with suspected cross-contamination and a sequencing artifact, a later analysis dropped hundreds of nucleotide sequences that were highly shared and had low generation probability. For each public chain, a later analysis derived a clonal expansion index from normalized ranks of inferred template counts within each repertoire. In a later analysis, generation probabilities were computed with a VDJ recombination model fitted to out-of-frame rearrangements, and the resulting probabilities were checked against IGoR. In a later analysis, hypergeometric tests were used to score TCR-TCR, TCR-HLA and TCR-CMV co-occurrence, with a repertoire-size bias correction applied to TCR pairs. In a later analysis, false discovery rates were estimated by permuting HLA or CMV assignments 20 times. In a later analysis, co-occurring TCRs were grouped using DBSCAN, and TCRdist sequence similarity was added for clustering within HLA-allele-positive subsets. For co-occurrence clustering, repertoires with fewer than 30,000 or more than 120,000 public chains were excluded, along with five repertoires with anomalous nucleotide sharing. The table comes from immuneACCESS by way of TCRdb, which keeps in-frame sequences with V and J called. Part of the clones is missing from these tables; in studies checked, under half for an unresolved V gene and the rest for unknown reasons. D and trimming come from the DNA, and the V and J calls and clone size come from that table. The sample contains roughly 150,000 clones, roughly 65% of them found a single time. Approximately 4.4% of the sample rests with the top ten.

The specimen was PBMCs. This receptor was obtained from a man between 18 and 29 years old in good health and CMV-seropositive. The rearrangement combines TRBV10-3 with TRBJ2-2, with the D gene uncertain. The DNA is TGTGCCATCAGTGGAAGCGTGACCGGGGAGCTGTTTTTT. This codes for CAISGSVTGELFF.